Reported below is one T cell receptor (beta chain). The antigen is unknown. This sample was included in a study of shared clonotypes between healthy human individuals. Across the whole study: Each donor had three CD4 naive, three CD4 memory, two CD8 naive and one CD8 memory plate.

Germline lookup yields CDR1 SNHLY and CDR2 FYNNEI. Trimming took 4 bases from V and 2 from J; bases not matched to a gene: 5. The CDR3 is 15 amino acids. TCRdb's copy holds only in-frame clones and misses some; the assay was immunoSEQ multiplex PCR. In the table there are about 520,000 clones, 95% to 97% of which are singletons. Study-level results: Although depth was large, rarefaction showed that sequencing of the sorted subsets was incomplete. Researchers found naive subsets generally carried larger estimated richness than memory subsets. Measured sharing among donors was expected to vary with sequencing depth.

This chain uses TRBV2 with TRBJ1-5, with 7 bases matching TRBD1. Sample: naive CD4+ T cells sorted from blood. This sample's subset: CD45RA+ positively selected. This receptor was obtained from a woman aged 30 to 39 in good health. The chain's CDR3 is CASSAIDRGNQPQHF. As DNA, the CDR3 is TGTGCCAGCAGTGCCATTGACAGGGGCAATCAGCCCCAGCATTTT. Full variable domain (missing parts from reference TRBV2 and TRBJ1-5): EPEVTQTPSHQVTQMGQEVILRCVPISNHLYFYWYRQILGQKVEFLVSFYNNEISEKSEIFDDQFSVERPDGSNFTLKIRSTKLEDSAMYFCASSAIDRGNQPQHFGDGTRLSIL.